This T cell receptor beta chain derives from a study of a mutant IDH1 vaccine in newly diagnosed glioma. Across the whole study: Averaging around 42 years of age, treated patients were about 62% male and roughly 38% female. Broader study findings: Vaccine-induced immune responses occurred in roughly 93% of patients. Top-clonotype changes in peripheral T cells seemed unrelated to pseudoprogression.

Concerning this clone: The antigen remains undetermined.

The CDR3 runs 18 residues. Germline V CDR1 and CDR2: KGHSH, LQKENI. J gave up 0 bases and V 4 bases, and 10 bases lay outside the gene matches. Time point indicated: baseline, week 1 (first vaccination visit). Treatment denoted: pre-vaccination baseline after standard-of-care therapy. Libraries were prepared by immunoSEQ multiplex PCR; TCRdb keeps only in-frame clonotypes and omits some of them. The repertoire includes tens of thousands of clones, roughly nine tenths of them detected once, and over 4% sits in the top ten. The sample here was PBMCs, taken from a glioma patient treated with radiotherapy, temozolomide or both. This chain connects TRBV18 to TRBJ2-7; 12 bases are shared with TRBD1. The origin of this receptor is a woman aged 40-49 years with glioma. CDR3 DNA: TGTGCCAGCTCACAATATGGGACAGGGGGCTCTAGCTCCTACGAGCAGTACTTC. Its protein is CASSQYGTGGSSSYEQYF.